This T cell receptor (beta chain) is from a study of blood T cell repertoires in COVID-19. Study-level information: Whether acute or convalescent, the COVID-19 samples came from the United States, Italy and Spain. From T cells, B-cell-depleted T cells, or PBMCs came the material, which was cDNA or gDNA.

Here immunoSEQ multiplex PCR was the method, and the copy in TCRdb shows in-frame clones only, minus some. There are approximately 200,000 clones in the sample; 87% occur only once, and around 2% lies in the top ten. In terms of age and location, participants ranged from about 18 to 95 years and lived in about two dozen US areas. Membership in each cohort depended on participant-reported clinical history. This CDR3 contains 16 residues. Germline-derived CDR1 and CDR2 are LNHDA and SQIVND (reference sequence). The ends were cut back, 6 bases at V and 7 bases at J, with 22 bases in the middle. Specimen: PBMCs or T cells enriched from blood (not recorded which). The rearrangement joins TRBV19 to TRBJ2-4; D may be TRBD1 (6 bases). This TCR came from a woman aged 30 to 39 who had recovered from COVID-19. CDR3 sequence (DNA): TGTGCCAGTAGGGCTCGAATTGACCAGGGGTGGAACATTCAGTACTTC. Translated: CASRARIDQGWNIQYF.